This record concerns one T cell receptor (beta chain) sequence. These data are taken from a study of blood T cell repertoires in COVID-19. Study information: From the United States, Italy and Spain came samples of acute and convalescent COVID-19. PBMCs, B-cell-depleted T cells, or T cells provided the cDNA or gDNA that made up the material.

Seattle cases were enrolled at active infection and followed longitudinally. As processed by the authors: Amplification of reference gene primers was used by the study to estimate nucleated cell counts. Sequencing used immunoSEQ multiplex PCR; TCRdb keeps in-frame clones, though not all of them. V and J calls and clone size are as listed in that table; D and trimming were resolved from the DNA. The table records fewer than 200,000 clones, around 83% of them present only once. From germline, CDR1 is MGHDK and CDR2 SYGVNS. CDR3 length: 13 residues. The V end lost 3 bases, the J end lost 5 bases, and 10 bases lay between the germline ends.

This TCR was recovered from a woman aged 55 to 70 with COVID-19, enrolled during active disease. The sample consisted of peripheral blood. This chain uses TRBV25-1 with TRBJ1-2, with D perhaps matching TRBD1 (6 bases). CDR3 nucleotides: TGTGCCAGCAGTGACAGGGGATGGTATGGCTACACCTTC. This sequence encodes CASSDRGWYGYTF.